The present TCR beta chain was sequenced within a study of neoadjuvant anti-PD-1 for oral cavity cancer. In the study overall: Patients without progression received a fourth nivolumab dose around day 43, then surgical resection on days 50-56.

TCRdb's table, derived via immunoSEQ multiplex PCR, lists solely in-frame clones and lacks some. The data contain 15,000 to 20,000 clones, roughly three quarters of them seen just once; the ten biggest clones take up approximately 2.7%. Germline lookup yields CDR1 MNHEY and CDR2 SMNVEV (reference sequence). The CDR3 covers 16 residues. Trimming cost V 6 bases and J 1 base, with 18 bases left between them. This receptor was identified in a person between 40 and 79 years old with oral cavity squamous cell carcinoma. V gene TRBV27 combines with J gene TRBJ2-5, with D perhaps matching TRBD1 (6 bases). The material sequenced was PBMCs, taken before nivolumab (anti-PD-1) treatment. CDR3: CASSKRAGDFQETQYF. CDR3 in DNA: TGTGCCAGCAGCAAAAGGGCAGGGGATTTCCAAGAGACCCAGTACTTC.